Included here is one TCR beta chain sequence, with context. Its matching antigen is unknown. TCRdb reanalysed the reads using MiXCR and keeps one entry per CDR3 protein. Among fewer than 85,000 distinct CDR3 sequences listed, about half were seen once. The data were taken from a study of T cell repertoires in cytomegalovirus infection. At the level of the study: Well-studied HLA-B-restricted CMV epitopes were used in the study alongside recently identified HLA-C-restricted ones.

Whole-study findings and limits: In two of eight donors, the top clonotype was HLA-C-restricted CMV-specific.

The receptor's source is a human donor in good health (CMV status not recorded). Some clones in this sample may be carry-over from other donors' samples. Specimen: CD8+ T cells from cultured PBMCs, collected from culture after CMV antigen stimulation.

CDR3 sequence (DNA): TGTGCCAGCAGCGGGGGCCGAAACGAAAAACTGTTTTTT. It encodes CASSGGRNEKLFF. V and J are TRBV11-2 and TRBJ1-4; D might be TRBD1 (6 bases). CDR1 is SGHAT, CDR2 FQNNGV, per germline. The CDR3 contains 13 residues. Deletions cut 5 bases from V and 8 bases from J, with 12 bases between.